A selection of T cell receptor beta chains follows, all from one sample in a study of molecular identifiers for immune sequencing clone quantification. From the PCR reads, TCRdb called clonotypes with MiXCR, one entry per CDR3 protein. The sample has some 680,000 distinct CDR3 sequences; roughly 27% are singletons. Sequenced material: naive CD8+ T cells from blood, with Jurkat cell RNA spiked in. These receptors all stem from a human donor in good health. Some libraries in this study had Jurkat cell RNA spiked in. Both conserved end residues are part of each CDR3. D genes are given only for firm matches. Where a row states a size, it is once, few, many or the class of an expanded clone; other rows omit it.

V gene,J gene,D gene,clone size,CDR3 protein,CDR3 DNA
TRBV19,TRBJ1-5,-,few,CASSITGNNQPKHF,TGTGCCAGTAGTATCACCGGTAACAATCAGCCCAAGCATTTT
TRBV3-1,TRBJ2-7,TRBD1,few,CASSPGTGPAYEQYF,TGTGCCAGCAGCCCCGGGACAGGGCCCGCCTACGAGCAGTACTTC
TRBV27,TRBJ2-7,TRBD2,-,CASSTGLAYYEQYF,TGTGCCAGCAGTACGGGACTAGCGTACTACGAGCAGTACTTC
TRBV27,TRBJ2-7,-,many,CASSLHPGLSYEQYF,TGTGCCAGCAGTTTACACCCGGGTCTATCCTACGAGCAGTACTTC
TRBV4-3,TRBJ2-7,TRBD1,once,CASSQNGQAAYEQYF,TGCGCCAGCAGCCAGAACGGACAGGCAGCCTACGAGCAGTACTTC
TRBV15,TRBJ2-5,-,few,CATSRDLGLETQYF,TGTGCCACCAGCAGAGATCTCGGGTTGGAGACCCAGTACTTC
TRBV20-1,TRBJ1-4,TRBD1,few,CSARDPRDRGMWTNEKLFF,TGCAGTGCTAGAGACCCCCGGGACAGGGGGATGTGGACTAATGAAAAACTGTTTTTT
TRBV12-3/TRBV12-4,TRBJ1-5,TRBD1,few,CASSLVSRDRNQPQHF,TGTGCCAGCAGTTTAGTTAGTCGGGACAGGAATCAGCCCCAGCATTTT
TRBV20-1,TRBJ2-3,TRBD2,few,CSAIGGEVDTQYF,TGCAGTGCTATCGGGGGGGAGGTAGATACGCAGTATTTT
TRBV6-6,TRBJ2-3,-,-,CASSLISGNTDTQYF,TGTGCCAGCAGTTTGATTAGCGGAAACACAGATACGCAGTATTTT
TRBV12-3/TRBV12-4,TRBJ2-7,TRBD1,-,CASRSRQGEHEQYF,TGTGCCAGCAGGTCTAGGCAGGGGGAGCACGAGCAGTACTTC
TRBV6-6,TRBJ2-3,TRBD2,-,CASSSRAGPTDTQYF,TGTGCCAGCAGTTCAAGAGCGGGACCCACAGATACGCAGTATTTT
TRBV29-1,TRBJ2-2,-,many,CSVLSATGELFF,TGCAGCGTCCTGTCCGCCACCGGGGAGCTGTTTTTT
TRBV6-2/TRBV6-3,TRBJ1-5,-,many,CASSTGHYQPQHF,TGTGCCAGCAGTACGGGACATTATCAGCCCCAGCATTTT
TRBV19,TRBJ2-7,TRBD2,few,CARPAGGLSYEQYF,TGTGCCAGACCAGCGGGGGGCCTGAGCTACGAGCAGTACTTC
TRBV29-1,TRBJ2-7,TRBD2,many,CSVVPLAGAVEQYF,TGCAGCGTTGTTCCCCTAGCGGGGGCTGTGGAGCAGTACTTC
TRBV5-5,TRBJ2-7,TRBD1,-,CASSPTGISYEQYF,TGTGCCAGCAGCCCGACAGGGATCTCCTACGAGCAGTACTTC
TRBV5-1,TRBJ1-3,-,many,CASSLDRDGNTIYF,TGCGCCAGCAGCTTAGACAGAGATGGAAACACCATATATTTT
TRBV30,TRBJ2-2,-,few,CAWTPTGIGELFF,TGTGCCTGGACTCCTACCGGGATCGGGGAGCTGTTTTTT
TRBV7-9,TRBJ2-7,-,-,CASIPIRTASSYEQYF,TGTGCCAGCATCCCCATACGGACGGCGAGCTCCTACGAGCAGTACTTC
TRBV20-1,TRBJ2-1,TRBD2,many,CSARLNFFPGGYNEQFF,TGCAGTGCTAGACTGAATTTTTTCCCGGGGGGATACAATGAGCAGTTCTTC
TRBV5-1,TRBJ1-1,-,few,CASSLKGSARPPEAFF,TGCGCCAGCAGCTTGAAGGGGTCGGCGAGGCCTCCTGAAGCTTTCTTT
TRBV27,TRBJ2-1,TRBD2,-,CASSQATSGLYNEQFF,TGTGCCAGCAGTCAGGCAACTAGCGGCCTTTACAATGAGCAGTTCTTC
TRBV19,TRBJ2-7,TRBD1,few,CASKSGTGHYEQYF,TGTGCCAGTAAATCCGGGACAGGTCACTACGAGCAGTACTTC
TRBV6-1,TRBJ2-5,TRBD1,-,CASSARQGETQYF,TGTGCCAGCAGTGCTAGACAGGGGGAGACCCAGTACTTC
TRBV6-6,TRBJ2-3,-,many,CASSYGNKDTQYF,TGTGCCAGCAGTTACGGCAACAAAGATACGCAGTATTTT
TRBV6-2/TRBV6-3,TRBJ2-7,-,few,CASSFRTDTNGDIYEQYF,TGTGCCAGCAGCTTCAGGACGGATACTAACGGGGATATTTACGAGCAGTACTTC
TRBV28,TRBJ2-7,TRBD1,-,CASRWDRGPYEQYF,TGTGCCAGCAGGTGGGACAGGGGCCCCTACGAGCAGTACTTC
TRBV5-1,TRBJ2-1,-,few,CASSVRDTSYNEQFF,TGCGCCAGCAGCGTCCGGGACACCTCCTACAATGAGCAGTTCTTC
TRBV14,TRBJ2-1,-,-,CASSPGRGDNEQFF,TGTGCCAGCAGCCCCGGTCGAGGCGACAATGAGCAGTTCTTC
TRBV28,TRBJ1-5,TRBD1,many,CASSTDRSDQPQHF,TGTGCCAGCAGTACGGACAGGTCAGATCAGCCCCAGCATTTT
TRBV27,TRBJ1-2,-,many,CASSFGQDYGYTF,TGTGCCAGCAGTTTCGGACAAGACTATGGCTACACCTTC
TRBV28,TRBJ2-3,-,many,CASSLSTTGFGGSTDTQYF,TGTGCCAGCAGTTTATCTACTACCGGTTTCGGCGGGAGCACAGATACGCAGTATTTT
TRBV20-1,TRBJ2-3,TRBD2,many,CSARDRAGVVDTQYF,TGCAGTGCTAGAGACCGAGCGGGAGTGGTAGATACGCAGTATTTT
TRBV7-8,TRBJ1-3,-,-,CASSPRGSGAGNTIYF,TGTGCCAGCAGCCCGCGGGGATCGGGAGCTGGAAACACCATATATTTT
TRBV14,TRBJ1-1,-,-,CASRDMGAEEAFF,TGTGCCAGCAGAGACATGGGGGCGGAAGAAGCTTTCTTT
TRBV7-2,TRBJ1-4,TRBD1,-,CASSQDRGSTNEKLFF,TGTGCCAGCAGCCAAGACAGGGGCTCAACTAATGAAAAACTGTTTTTT
TRBV3-1,TRBJ1-1,TRBD1,few,CASSPTSDRVRDTEAFF,TGTGCCAGCAGCCCTACGTCGGACAGGGTGAGGGACACTGAAGCTTTCTTT
TRBV12-3/TRBV12-4,TRBJ2-7,-,-,CASSPTGTPYEQYF,TGTGCCAGCAGTCCGACCGGGACTCCCTACGAGCAGTACTTC
TRBV21-1,TRBJ1-6,-,few,CASSKSHPVESNSPLHF,TGTGCCAGCAGCAAAAGCCACCCGGTAGAGAGTAATTCACCCCTCCACTTT
TRBV28,TRBJ2-7,TRBD1,-,CASSSATGAGLEQYF,TGTGCCAGCAGTTCTGCGACAGGGGCTGGGTTAGAGCAGTACTTC
TRBV11-2,TRBJ2-5,-,-,CASSWGQGLAHRQETQYF,TGTGCCAGCAGCTGGGGACAGGGACTAGCGCACCGACAAGAGACCCAGTACTTC
TRBV20-1,TRBJ1-2,-,few,CSANRDGLFNYGYTF,TGCAGTGCTAACCGGGACGGCCTGTTTAACTATGGCTACACCTTC
TRBV20-1,TRBJ2-4,TRBD2,many,CSARDSGVVENIQYF,TGCAGTGCTAGAGATAGCGGGGTAGTCGAAAACATTCAGTACTTC
TRBV7-2,TRBJ2-7,TRBD2,many,CASSLSGGPNEQYF,TGTGCCAGCAGCCTCAGCGGGGGCCCGAACGAGCAGTACTTC
TRBV27,TRBJ1-1,-,-,CASRGGADMNTEAFF,TGTGCCAGCAGGGGGGGGGCAGATATGAACACTGAAGCTTTCTTT
TRBV7-2,TRBJ1-1,-,-,CASSFSRDGAFF,TGTGCCAGCAGCTTCTCACGGGATGGAGCTTTCTTT
TRBV27,TRBJ2-1,-,-,CASSLSPSPSEEQFF,TGTGCCAGCAGTTTATCCCCCTCCCCTTCGGAGGAGCAGTTCTTC
TRBV12-3/TRBV12-4,TRBJ2-1,TRBD2,-,CASSPYGSGSPYNEQFF,TGTGCCAGCAGTCCCTATGGTAGCGGGAGCCCCTACAATGAGCAGTTCTTC
TRBV19,TRBJ1-1,-,-,CASSIGADLNTEAFF,TGTGCCAGTAGTATAGGGGCAGACTTAAACACTGAAGCTTTCTTT
TRBV27,TRBJ2-7,TRBD1,few,CASARGTGAYGQYF,TGTGCCAGCGCTCGCGGGACAGGGGCCTACGGGCAGTACTTC